Listed below are T cell receptor beta chains from one sample, sequenced in a study of cytomegalovirus exposure and HLA in healthy donors. Produced via immunoSEQ multiplex PCR; TCRdb's table is partial and in-frame only. The table lists around 98,000 clones, 79% of them singletons. Sequencing was performed on PBMCs. Source of these receptors: a woman in her thirties or forties in good health and CMV-seronegative. CDR3s include the opening cysteine and the closing phenylalanine or tryptophan. A D gene is named only where the DNA matches it firmly. Where a row states a size, it is once, few, many or the class of an expanded clone; other rows omit it.

d_call clone_size j_call v_call cdr3_nt cdr3_aa
TRBD1 NA TRBJ2-7 TRBV18 TGTGCCAGCTCACCCGTGGGACAGGGCAGCCACGAGCAGTACTTC CASSPVGQGSHEQYF
NA NA TRBJ1-1 TRBV28 TGTGCCAGCAGTTCGGGGATGTACACTGAAGCTTTCTTT CASSSGMYTEAFF
NA once TRBJ2-5 TRBV5-1 TGCGCCAGCAGCTTTAGGGGCCAAGAGACCCAGTACTTC CASSFRGQETQYF
TRBD2 NA TRBJ2-1 TRBV6-5 TGTGCCAGCAGCATTGGTAGCGGGAAATACAATGAGCAGTTCTTC CASSIGSGKYNEQFF
NA NA TRBJ1-2 TRBV19 TGTGCCAGTAGTATGTTTGCTGGGGCAGGGGAATACTATGGCTACACCTTC CASSMFAGAGEYYGYTF
NA NA TRBJ1-6 TRBV27 TGTGCCAGCAGTCCCCGGGACTTCTCCTATAATTCACCCCTCCACTTT CASSPRDFSYNSPLHF
TRBD1 NA TRBJ1-1 TRBV28 TGTGCCAGCAGTTCCGGACAGGGGGCTTTGAACACTGAAGCTTTCTTT CASSSGQGALNTEAFF
NA NA TRBJ1-1 TRBV7-8 TGTGCCAGCAGCCCCAGGCTAGCGGAAGCTTTCTTT CASSPRLAEAFF
NA NA TRBJ1-1 TRBV5-1 TGCGCCAGCGCACGGGGAGGACCCAACACTGAAGCTTTCTTT CASARGGPNTEAFF
TRBD1 few TRBJ2-1 TRBV4-1 TGCGCCAGCAGCCAAGATCTTACATTACAGGGGGAGCAGTTCTTC CASSQDLTLQGEQFF